This T cell receptor (beta chain) came from a study of a mutant IDH1 vaccine in newly diagnosed glioma. Whole-study context: In weeks 1, 3, 5, 7, 11, 15, 19 and 23, patients were immunized, eight times in all. There were approximately 60% males and around 40% females among treated patients, whose mean age was 40.4 years.

With V trimmed by 0 bases and J by 3 bases, 4 bases remained unmatched. The CDR3 extends over 15 amino acids. Germline V gives CDR1 MNHEY, CDR2 SVGAGI. Profiling relied on immunoSEQ multiplex PCR, and the TCRdb table lists in-frame clones only, not all of them. Here the sample spans some 120,000 clones, roughly 77% being singletons. For this clone: Its specificity is not known.

Time point defined: week 11, during vaccination. It was 300 ug of mutant IDH1 20-mer peptide that made up each vaccine dose, given with topical imiquimod. The source material was PBMCs, sampled from a glioma patient whose treatment included an IDH1 peptide vaccine. The receptor was derived from a man aged 35-49 years with glioma. This rearrangement joins TRBV6-5 to TRBJ2-7; 8 nucleotides line up with TRBD2. In DNA, the CDR3 is TGTGCCAGCAGTTACTCGCGGACTAGCATCTACGAGCAGTACTTC. Its protein product is CASSYSRTSIYEQYF.